This T cell receptor (beta chain) was identified in a study of blood T cell repertoires in COVID-19. The overall study: From T cells, B-cell-depleted T cells, or PBMCs came the material, which was cDNA or gDNA.

V lost 5 bases and J lost 6; bases outside the gene matches: 9. Germline assignment: CDR1 SGHTA and CDR2 FQGTGA. CDR3 length equals 15 residues. This clone was observed once. Those who participated ranged in age from 18 to 89 years and resided in about two dozen US areas. Participant-reported clinical history was the basis for cohort assignment. Exposed enrollees encountered a COVID-19 case at some point within 2 weeks before study entry. Assay used: immunoSEQ multiplex PCR; TCRdb lists only in-frame clones, some missing. The sample comprises 200,000 to 250,000 clones, approximately 89% of which are singletons, and about 4% rests with the top ten.

The sample consisted of PBMCs or T cells enriched from blood (not recorded which). This rearrangement joins TRBV7-3 to TRBJ2-1; TRBD1 aligns across 8 bases. This receptor was taken from a woman aged 25-40 years who had been exposed to COVID-19. CDR3 nucleotides: TGTGCCAGCAGCCCCTGGGCGGACAGGGTCAATGAGCAGTTCTTC. This gives the protein CASSPWADRVNEQFF.